These T cell receptor beta chains were read from a single sample in a study of blood T cell repertoires in COVID-19. Clones were read by immunoSEQ multiplex PCR, and TCRdb kept only the in-frame ones, dropping some. The top ten clones hold about 5.1% of a sample with some 230,000 clones, less than 90% of them seen once. The sample taken for sequencing was peripheral blood. The receptors were gathered from a woman in her sixties or seventies who had recovered from COVID-19. Both conserved end residues are part of each CDR3. A D gene is named only where the DNA matches it firmly. Expanded clones get a size class; other rows say once, few or many, or leave the size out.

. TRBJ1-1 . TRBV29-1 CSVERTANTEAFF TGCAGCGTTGAAAGGACAGCGAACACTGAAGCTTTCTTT
. TRBJ2-1 . TRBV3-1/TRBV3-2 CASSSTPGGGPNNEQFF TGTGCCAGCAGCTCCACCCCTGGCGGGGGCCCTAACAATGAGCAGTTCTTC
TRBD1 TRBJ1-2 . TRBV18 CASSPNGGQGAYGYTF TGTGCCAGCTCACCTAATGGCGGACAGGGGGCCTATGGCTACACCTTC
TRBD2 TRBJ2-1 . TRBV4-1 CASSQELAGLYEQFF TGCGCCAGCAGCCAAGAACTAGCGGGTCTCTATGAGCAGTTCTTC
. TRBJ2-1 . TRBV4-1 CASRLGLSPYNEQFF TGCGCCAGCAGGTTGGGGCTCTCCCCCTACAATGAGCAGTTCTTC
TRBD2 TRBJ2-1 . TRBV9 CASSVGLAGSEQFF TGTGCCAGCAGCGTAGGACTAGCGGGGAGCGAGCAGTTCTTC
. TRBJ2-5 . TRBV21-1 CASSKAGKGLAGEPGYRETQYF TGTGCCAGCAGCAAAGCGGGAAAGGGACTAGCGGGGGAACCGGGTTATCGAGAGACCCAGTACTTC
TRBD2 TRBJ2-7 once TRBV19 CASSISGLANAYEQYF TGTGCCAGTAGTATCTCGGGACTAGCGAACGCCTACGAGCAGTACTTC
TRBD1 TRBJ1-2 few TRBV2 CASRETGVGYTF TGTGCCAGCAGGGAGACAGGGGTCGGCTACACCTTC
. TRBJ1-2 . TRBV18 CASSPPGDGGYTF TGTGCCAGCTCACCACCAGGGGATGGAGGCTACACCTTC
. TRBJ2-5 few TRBV6-2/TRBV6-3 CASSYSWRAGQETQYF TGTGCCAGCAGTTACTCTTGGCGGGCGGGCCAAGAGACCCAGTACTTC
TRBD1 TRBJ2-7 . TRBV18 CASSPEGQDQQYF TGTGCCAGCTCACCAGAAGGACAGGACCAGCAGTACTTC
TRBD1 TRBJ2-1 . TRBV7-9 CASTDPRQGINEQFF TGTGCCAGCACCGACCCGAGACAGGGGATCAATGAGCAGTTCTTC
TRBD1 TRBJ2-7 once TRBV10-3 CAISASSRTGSSYEQYF TGTGCCATCAGTGCGTCCTCAAGGACAGGATCCTCCTACGAGCAGTACTTC
. TRBJ1-6 . TRBV24-1 CATSDLSQGHSPLHF TGTGCCACCAGTGATTTGTCGCAGGGCCATTCACCCCTCCACTTT
. TRBJ1-3 many TRBV6-6 CASSYSTGTGNTIYF TGTGCCAGCAGTTACTCCACAGGGACGGGAAACACCATATATTTT
TRBD1 TRBJ2-7 . TRBV6-5 CASSFDRAYEQYF TGTGCCAGCAGTTTCGACAGGGCCTACGAGCAGTACTTC
. TRBJ1-2 . TRBV12-5 CASGPTGFQRPDNYGYTF TGTGCTAGTGGCCCAACAGGGTTCCAACGCCCTGACAACTATGGCTACACCTTC
TRBD2 TRBJ2-2 . TRBV19 CASTGGGPTGELFF TGTGCCAGCACCGGGGGAGGGCCCACCGGGGAGCTGTTTTTT
. TRBJ2-3 . TRBV18 CASSPGGSDTQYF TGTGCCAGCTCACCAGGGGGCTCAGATACGCAGTATTTT
. TRBJ2-2 . TRBV5-1 CASRSTGELFF TGCGCCAGCAGGAGCACCGGGGAGCTGTTTTTT
TRBD2 TRBJ2-1 . TRBV7-2 CASSLEGLGNEQFF TGTGCCAGCAGCTTAGAGGGACTAGGCAATGAGCAGTTCTTC
TRBD1 TRBJ1-2 . TRBV7-2 CASSLKTGQVYNYGYTF TGTGCCAGCAGCTTAAAGACGGGACAGGTCTATAACTATGGCTACACCTTC
. TRBJ2-1 . TRBV6-6 CASRESEQFF TGTGCCAGCAGGGAGAGTGAGCAGTTCTTC
TRBD2 TRBJ2-5 . TRBV6-5 CASIFSGGAGETQYF TGTGCCAGCATTTTTAGCGGGGGGGCTGGAGAGACCCAGTACTTC
TRBD1 TRBJ1-2 . TRBV5-6 CASSLGQGGHGYTF TGTGCCAGCAGCTTGGGACAGGGGGGCCATGGCTACACCTTC
TRBD1 TRBJ1-1 once TRBV19 CASSIGARQGFWTEAFF TGTGCCAGTAGTATAGGGGCCAGACAGGGGTTCTGGACTGAAGCTTTCTTT
. TRBJ1-5 . TRBV7-2 CASSSGQPGQPQHF TGTGCCAGCAGCTCTGGACAGCCAGGTCAGCCCCAGCATTTT
TRBD2 TRBJ2-5 . TRBV7-8 CASSLRPTSGQETQYF TGTGCCAGCAGCTTACGTCCGACTAGCGGACAAGAGACCCAGTACTTC
TRBD1 TRBJ2-1 . TRBV7-9 CASSGTGVSSREQFF TGTGCCAGCAGCGGCACAGGGGTCTCGTCCCGTGAGCAGTTCTTC
. TRBJ1-1 few TRBV14 CASSQFRSTEAFF TGTGCCAGCAGCCAATTTAGGAGTACTGAAGCTTTCTTT
TRBD2 TRBJ2-5 . TRBV25-1 CASSFSGGGTLETQYF TGTGCCAGCAGTTTCTCCGGGGGGGGGACTTTGGAGACCCAGTACTTC
TRBD2 TRBJ2-5 . TRBV5-1 CASSLRSGGQETQYF TGCGCCAGCAGCTTAAGGAGCGGGGGACAAGAGACCCAGTACTTC
. TRBJ1-1 . TRBV7-2 CASSRGGAPIEAFF TGTGCCAGCAGCCGTGGGGGGGCCCCAATTGAAGCTTTCTTT
. TRBJ1-4 . TRBV23-1 CASSQSRGATNEKLFF TGCGCCAGCAGTCAATCGCGGGGGGCAACTAATGAAAAACTGTTTTTT
TRBD2 TRBJ2-1 . TRBV7-6 CASSLLRGGDNEQFF TGTGCCAGCAGCTTATTACGGGGGGGTGACAATGAGCAGTTCTTC
TRBD1 TRBJ2-7 . TRBV6-1 CASSEGKGQGSYEQYF TGTGCCAGCAGTGAAGGGAAGGGACAGGGAAGCTACGAGCAGTACTTC
. TRBJ2-7 . TRBV5-5 CASSLWPEREQYF TGTGCCAGCAGCTTGTGGCCCGAACGCGAGCAGTACTTC
. TRBJ2-3 . TRBV5-6 CASGPVVPDTQYF TGTGCCAGCGGGCCGGTAGTCCCAGATACGCAGTATTTT